These T cell receptor beta chains were read from a single sample in a study of control samples from healthy donors and cancer patients. Profiled with immunoSEQ multiplex PCR; TCRdb holds only in-frame clones, not every one. The table for this sample gives some 190,000 clones. The specimen sequenced was blood. The receptors here all came from a woman in her 30s in good health. Each CDR3 is given with its conserved first and last residue.

CDR3 protein: CASSQENYGYTF
V gene: TRBV3-1/TRBV3-2
J gene: TRBJ1-2
CDR3 length: 12

CDR3 protein: CASSPGTGPNQPQHF
V gene: TRBV3-1/TRBV3-2
J gene: TRBJ1-5
CDR3 length: 15

CDR3 protein: CASSLVKRGRYTF
V gene: TRBV11-2
J gene: TRBJ1-2
CDR3 length: 13

CDR3 protein: CASSLRTGDEQYF
V gene: TRBV6-5
J gene: TRBJ2-7
CDR3 length: 13

CDR3 protein: CASSSLAGVETQYF
V gene: TRBV27
J gene: TRBJ2-5
CDR3 length: 14

CDR3 protein: CASSGGAHDGELFF
V gene: TRBV28
J gene: TRBJ2-2
CDR3 length: 14

CDR3 protein: CASIEGVGAVSNQPQHF
V gene: TRBV6-1
J gene: TRBJ1-5
CDR3 length: 17

CDR3 protein: CASSQAQGLGEKLFF
V gene: TRBV3-1/TRBV3-2
J gene: TRBJ1-4
CDR3 length: 15

CDR3 protein: CASSLAPGTPNNEQFF
V gene: TRBV7-9
J gene: TRBJ2-1
CDR3 length: 16

CDR3 protein: CASSSRGENTEAFF
V gene: TRBV28
J gene: TRBJ1-1
CDR3 length: 14

CDR3 protein: CASSLAAVGNEQYF
V gene: TRBV7-2
J gene: TRBJ2-7
CDR3 length: 14

CDR3 protein: CASSWGTGDTAYEQYF
V gene: TRBV5-1
J gene: TRBJ2-7
CDR3 length: 16

CDR3 protein: CASSQVRRGEAFF
V gene: TRBV3-1/TRBV3-2
J gene: TRBJ1-1
CDR3 length: 13

CDR3 protein: CASSGPFYEQYF
V gene: TRBV4-2
J gene: TRBJ2-7
CDR3 length: 12

CDR3 protein: CASRWGGIYSPLHF
V gene: TRBV27
J gene: TRBJ1-6
CDR3 length: 14

CDR3 protein: CASSRSRDFQETQYF
V gene: TRBV4-1
J gene: TRBJ2-5
CDR3 length: 15

CDR3 protein: CASSQVGRGGKTEAFF
V gene: TRBV4-1
J gene: TRBJ1-1
CDR3 length: 16

CDR3 protein: CAWSDFREKLFF
V gene: TRBV30
J gene: TRBJ1-4
CDR3 length: 12